This T cell receptor (beta chain) comes out of a study of blood T cell repertoires in COVID-19. Study at large: Donors in the United States, Italy and Spain gave samples during acute or convalescent COVID-19.

CDR3 length: 15 amino acids. Germline V gene data show CDR1 as SGHRS and CDR2 as YFSETQ. V lost 6 bases, J lost 8 bases, and 13 bases stayed unmatched. How the authors handled the data: From reference gene primer amplification, estimates of nucleated cell counts were derived. Method: immunoSEQ multiplex PCR; TCRdb's copy keeps in-frame clones and lacks some. V, J and clone size were drawn from that table, and D and trimming were deduced from the DNA. The table records about 270,000 clones, roughly 85% of them present only once. Source material: peripheral blood. This receptor was obtained from a woman in her forties or fifties who had recovered from COVID-19. V gene TRBV5-1 combines with J gene TRBJ2-1, with 8 bases lining up with TRBD2. The CDR3 nucleotides are TGCGCCAGCACACAACTAGCGGACTGGGGCCATGAGCAGTTCTTC. Translated: CASTQLADWGHEQFF.